This TCR beta chain was identified in a study of blood T cell repertoires in COVID-19. About the research overall: COVID-19 samples collected from the United States, Italy and Spain covered acute and convalescent phases. The analysed material was cDNA or gDNA that came from T cells, B-cell-depleted T cells, or PBMCs.

V gave up 5 bases and J gave up 8 bases, with 12 bases separating them. Germline V gene lookup returns CDR1 SNHLY and CDR2 FYNNEI. This CDR3 region has 13 residues. Authors' data handling: Estimation of nucleated cell counts was performed using reference gene primer amplification. This table comes from immunoSEQ multiplex PCR, and its TCRdb copy is limited to in-frame clones, with some not included. V, J and clone size were drawn from that table, and D and trimming were deduced from the DNA. In the table there are 200,000 to 250,000 clones, roughly 84% of which are singletons. The rearrangement joins TRBV2 to TRBJ1-4; possibly TRBD1 for D (5 bases). Material for sequencing was peripheral blood. This receptor was taken from a man aged 35 to 55 with acute or convalescent COVID-19. CDR3 in amino acids: CASSWVTVEKLFF. The CDR3 nucleotides are TGTGCCAGCAGTTGGGTGACAGTCGAAAAACTGTTTTTT.